This TCR beta chain was profiled in a study of OX40 agonist ivuxolimab in advanced cancers. Overall study results and limits: Compared with CD4+, CD8+ T cells on average had more expanded clones.

Generated by immunoSEQ multiplex PCR, the TCRdb table keeps only in-frame clones and is missing some. Found here are some 100,000 clones, roughly 90% of them singletons; the top ten hold roughly 0.56%. A word on this clone: Its antigen is not known.

The CDR3 runs to 13 residues. Germline V CDR1 and CDR2: SGHRS, YFSETQ. The V end lost 5 bases, the J end lost 1 base, and 9 bases lay between the germline ends. The V call is TRBV5-1, the J call TRBJ2-5, with D perhaps being TRBD1 or TRBD2 (5 bases each). This receptor was obtained from an adult with an advanced solid tumor such as melanoma, head and neck, liver or kidney cancer. The specimen was CD4+ or CD8+ T cells sorted from blood, collected in a trial of the OX40 agonist ivuxolimab. CDR3 sequence: CASSRGSQETQYF. CDR3 DNA sequence: TGCGCCAGCAGTCGGGGCTCCCAAGAGACCCAGTACTTC.